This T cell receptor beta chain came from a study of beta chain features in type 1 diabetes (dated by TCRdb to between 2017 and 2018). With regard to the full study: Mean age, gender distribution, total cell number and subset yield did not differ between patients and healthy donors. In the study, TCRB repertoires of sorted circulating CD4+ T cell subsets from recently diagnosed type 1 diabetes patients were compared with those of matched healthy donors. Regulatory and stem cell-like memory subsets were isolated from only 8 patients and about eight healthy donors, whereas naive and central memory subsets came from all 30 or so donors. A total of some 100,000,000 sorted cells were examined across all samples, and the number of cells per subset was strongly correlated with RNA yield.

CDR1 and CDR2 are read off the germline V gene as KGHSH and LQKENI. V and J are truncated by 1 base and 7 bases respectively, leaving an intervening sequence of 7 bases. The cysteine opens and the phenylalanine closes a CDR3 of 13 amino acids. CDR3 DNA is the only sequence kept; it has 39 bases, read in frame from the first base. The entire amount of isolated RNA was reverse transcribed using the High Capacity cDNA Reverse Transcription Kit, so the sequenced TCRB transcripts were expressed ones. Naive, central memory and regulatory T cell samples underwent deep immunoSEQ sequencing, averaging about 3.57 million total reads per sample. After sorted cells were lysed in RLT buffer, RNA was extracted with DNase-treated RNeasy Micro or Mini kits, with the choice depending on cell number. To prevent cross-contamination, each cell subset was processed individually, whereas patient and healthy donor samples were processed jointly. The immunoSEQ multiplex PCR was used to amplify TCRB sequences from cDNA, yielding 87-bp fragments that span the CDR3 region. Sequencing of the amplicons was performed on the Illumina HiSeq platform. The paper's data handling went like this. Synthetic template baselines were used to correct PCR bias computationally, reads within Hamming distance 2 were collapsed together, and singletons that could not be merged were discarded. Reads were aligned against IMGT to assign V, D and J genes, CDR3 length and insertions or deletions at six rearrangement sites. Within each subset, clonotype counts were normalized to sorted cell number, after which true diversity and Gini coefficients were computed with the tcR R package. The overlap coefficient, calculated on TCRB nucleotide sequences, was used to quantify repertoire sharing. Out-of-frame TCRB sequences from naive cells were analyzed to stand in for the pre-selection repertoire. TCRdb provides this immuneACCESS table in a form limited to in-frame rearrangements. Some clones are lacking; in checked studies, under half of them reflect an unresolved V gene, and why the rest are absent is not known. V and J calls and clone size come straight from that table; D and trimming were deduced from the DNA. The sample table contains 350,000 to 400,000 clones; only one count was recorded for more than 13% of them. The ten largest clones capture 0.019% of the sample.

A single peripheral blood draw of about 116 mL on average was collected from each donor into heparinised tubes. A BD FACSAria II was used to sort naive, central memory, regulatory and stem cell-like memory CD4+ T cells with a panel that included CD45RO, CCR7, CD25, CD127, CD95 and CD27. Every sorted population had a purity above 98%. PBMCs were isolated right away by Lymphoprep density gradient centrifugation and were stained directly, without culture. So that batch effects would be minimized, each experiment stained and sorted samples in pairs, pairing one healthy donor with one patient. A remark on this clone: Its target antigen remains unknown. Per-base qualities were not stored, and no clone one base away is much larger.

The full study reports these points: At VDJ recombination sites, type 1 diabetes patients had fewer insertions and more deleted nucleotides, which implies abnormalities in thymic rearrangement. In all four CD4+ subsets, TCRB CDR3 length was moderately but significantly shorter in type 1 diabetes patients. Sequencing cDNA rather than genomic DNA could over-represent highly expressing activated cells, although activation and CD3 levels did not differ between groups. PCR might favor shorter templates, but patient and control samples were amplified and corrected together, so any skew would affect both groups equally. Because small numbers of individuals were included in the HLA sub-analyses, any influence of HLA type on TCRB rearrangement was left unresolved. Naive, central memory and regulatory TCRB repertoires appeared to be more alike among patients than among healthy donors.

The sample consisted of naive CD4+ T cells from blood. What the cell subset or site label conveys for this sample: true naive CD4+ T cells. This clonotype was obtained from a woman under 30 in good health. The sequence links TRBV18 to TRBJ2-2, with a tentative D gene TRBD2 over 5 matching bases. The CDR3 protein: CASSPQGDGELFF. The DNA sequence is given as TGTGCCAGCTCACCACAGGGAGACGGGGAGCTGTTTTTT.